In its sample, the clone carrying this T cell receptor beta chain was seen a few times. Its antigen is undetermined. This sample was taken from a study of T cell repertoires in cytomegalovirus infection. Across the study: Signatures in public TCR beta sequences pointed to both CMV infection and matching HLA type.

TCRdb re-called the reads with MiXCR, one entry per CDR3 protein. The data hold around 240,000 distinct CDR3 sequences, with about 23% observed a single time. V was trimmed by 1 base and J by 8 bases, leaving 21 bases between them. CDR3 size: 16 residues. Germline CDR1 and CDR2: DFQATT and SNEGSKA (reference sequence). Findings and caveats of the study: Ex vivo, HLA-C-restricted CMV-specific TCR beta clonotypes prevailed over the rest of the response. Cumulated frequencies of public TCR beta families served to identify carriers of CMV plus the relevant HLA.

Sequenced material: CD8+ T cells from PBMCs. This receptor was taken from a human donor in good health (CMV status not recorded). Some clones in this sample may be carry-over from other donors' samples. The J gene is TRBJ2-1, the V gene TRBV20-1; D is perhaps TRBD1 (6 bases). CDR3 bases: TGCAGTGCTAGAGGCGCTCCGGGACATCGAGTCGATGAGCAGTTCTTC. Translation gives CSARGAPGHRVDEQFF.